This TCR beta chain was recovered during a study of T cell changes during pregnancy in multiple sclerosis (dated by TCRdb to about 2019). About the study as a whole: Changes in the T cell repertoire over the course of pregnancy were examined in this study in women with multiple sclerosis.

Library method: the immunoSEQ multiplex PCR assay. TCRdb stores this immuneACCESS table with in-frame sequences only. Part of the clones is absent; in the studies checked, under half of the shortfall reflects unresolved V genes, and no reason is known for the rest. The sample table shows roughly 75,000 clones, and about 92% are seen once. The ten largest clonotypes hold 2% of the sample. Points on this clone: Its antigen specificity is not known. The sample holds no much larger clone one base away, and base qualities are not on file.

The germline V gene (reference sequence) provides CDR1 LNHDA and CDR2 SQIVND. The V end loses 3 bases and the J end loses 1 base, and a stretch of 7 bases separates them. There are 13 amino acids in the CDR3, from cysteine to phenylalanine inclusive. This entry keeps only the CDR3 DNA: 39 bases, framed from base 1. The material sequenced was peripheral blood, taken in the third trimester of pregnancy. The rearranged chain carries TRBV19 and TRBJ2-7, with the D segment identity uncertain. The TCR comes from a female donor in good health, enrolled as a control in a pregnancy study. The bases are TGTGCCAGTAGTATGACTGGATCCTACGAGCAGTACTTC. Protein translation: CASSMTGSYEQYF.